This passage covers 26 T cell receptor beta chains from one sample sequenced in a study of spatial heterogeneity in lung cancer. Time point: sample taken at primary tumor resection. Researchers sequenced whole RNA taken from tumor, nontumor lung or frozen PBMC without sorting. TCRdb fed the 5' RACE reads into MiXCR, producing one record per CDR3 protein. The top ten hold 15% to 20% of the sample, which has some 400 distinct CDR3 sequences, under 45% seen once. Sequences were derived from PBMCs, sampled at surgery. The receptors were sampled from a male donor with early-stage non-small cell lung cancer.

With respect to this clonotype: This beta chain turned up in a library designed for alpha chains; as an off-target read, its abundance says little. The rearrangement uses TRBV20-1 and TRBJ1-2, with D perhaps matching TRBD1 (6 bases). This CDR3 contains 13 residues. Germline V gene lookup returns CDR1 DFQATT and CDR2 SNEGSKA (reference sequence). Trimming removed 5 bases from V and 1 base from J, with 11 bases in between. The CDR3 sequence: CSAPTGFNYGYTF. The CDR3 DNA reads TGCAGTGCTCCTACAGGGTTTAACTATGGCTACACCTTC.

This clonotype showed up just a few times. This beta chain is a stray sequence in a library constructed for alpha chains; its clone size is not meaningful. The chain uses TRBV6-1 and TRBJ2-7; the D gene could be TRBD1 or TRBD2 (5 bases each). Trimming removed 3 bases from V and 3 bases from J, with 12 bases in between. The CDR3 is 14 residues long. The V gene's germline CDR1 is MNHNS and CDR2 SASEGT. In DNA, the CDR3 is TGTGCCAGCAGTGATCAGGGACCGAGCTACGAGCAGTACTTC. This translates into CASSDQGPSYEQYF.

Comment on this clonotype: In a library made to pick up alpha chains, this beta chain is a stray read with a size that means little. The rearrangement joins TRBV5-1 to TRBJ2-5, with D unclear. V lost 0 bases and J 7 bases, leaving 13 bases between the germline ends. Germline CDR1 is SGHRS and CDR2 is YFSETQ. The CDR3 totals 14 residues. The CDR3 region is CASSLEGLLGTQYF. As DNA, the CDR3 is TGCGCCAGCAGCTTGGAGGGCCTACTGGGGACCCAGTACTTC.

As for this clonotype: This beta chain is off target for a library built for alpha chains, so its abundance means little. This chain connects TRBV12-3 or TRBV12-4 to TRBJ2-5; D is ambiguous. V shed 3 bases and J shed 4 bases, with 6 bases lying between them. This CDR3 is built from 12 residues. DNA for the CDR3: TGTGCCAGCAGTTTCTGGGTAGAGACCCAGTACTTC. Encoded protein: CASSFWVETQYF.

To note about this clonotype: Since it is a stray read in a library aimed at alpha chains, this beta chain has a size that is not meaningful. The genes are TRBV12-3 or TRBV12-4 and TRBJ2-1; D is uncertain. V gave up 6 bases and J gave up 8 bases, with 17 bases separating them. The CDR3 covers 14 residues. The CDR3 DNA sequence: TGTGCCAGCAGCCCCGGGCCCTCAGACTATGAGCAGTTCTTC. Amino acid sequence: CASSPGPSDYEQFF.

On this clonotype: Because this beta chain is a stray read in a library intended to capture alpha chains, its abundance should not be given much weight. The chain is built from TRBV9 and TRBJ2-1, with TRBD1 identical over 7 bases. This CDR3 spans 14 amino acids. V shed 4 bases, J shed 3 bases, and the junction held 4 bases outside the gene matches. Germline CDR1 is SGDLS and CDR2 is YYNGEE. The CDR3 is CASSPRDSYNEQFF. The CDR3 DNA follows: TGTGCCAGCAGCCCCCGGGACAGCTACAATGAGCAGTTCTTC.

Details on this clonotype: This beta chain slipped into a library made for alpha chains as a stray read, so its size is not meaningful. The V and J genes are TRBV20-1 and TRBJ2-3; 9 bases match TRBD2. The V and J ends lost 4 bases and 6 bases, in that order; junction bases with no gene match: 5. CDR1 DFQATT and CDR2 SNEGSKA come from the germline V gene (reference sequence). The CDR3 is 13 residues long. The CDR3: CSATLAGVDTQYF. The CDR3 nucleotides are TGCAGTGCTACCTTAGCGGGGGTGGATACGCAGTATTTT.

Within the sample, this clonotype is hyperexpanded. Because this beta chain is a stray read in a library intended to capture alpha chains, its abundance should not be given much weight. The chain uses TRBV7-9 and TRBJ1-6; D remains unclear. V lost 4 bases, J lost 0 bases, and 4 bases lay in between. This CDR3 is built from 14 residues. Germline-derived CDR1 and CDR2 are SEHNR and FQNEAQ (reference sequence). The CDR3 DNA follows: TGTGCCAGCAGCTGGAGCTCCTATAATTCACCCCTCCACTTT. The encoded protein is CASSWSSYNSPLHF.

As regards this clonotype: Little can be read into the size of this beta chain, an off-target read in a library designed for alpha chains. The chain recombines TRBV7-2 with TRBJ2-2; no firm D call. V was trimmed by 2 bases and J by 8 bases, leaving 12 bases between them. CDR1 is SGHTA and CDR2 is FQGNSA in the germline V gene. CDR3 length: 14 amino acids. CDR3 sequence: CASSLNFKGGELFF. CDR3 sequence (DNA): TGTGCCAGCAGCTTAAACTTTAAAGGGGGGGAGCTGTTTTTT.

With regard to this clonotype: With the library built for alpha chains, this beta chain is off target and its frequency is not meaningful. The J gene is TRBJ2-3, the V gene TRBV27; possible D gene TRBD1, 6 bases. CDR1 and CDR2 (germline): MNHEY, SMNVEV (reference sequence). CDR3 size: 14 residues. The V end was cut by 2 bases, the J end by 3 bases, with 9 bases between. The CDR3 DNA is TGTGCCAGCAGTTTAAACCAGGGGACAGATACGCAGTATTTT. Encoded protein: CASSLNQGTDTQYF.

This clonotype is large (0.1 to 1%) in the sample. As an off-target read in a library built for alpha chains, this beta chain has a frequency of little significance. J is TRBJ1-2 and V is TRBV21-1. TRBV21-1 is a recognized pseudogene. The CDR3 consists of 10 residues. CDR3 loop: CASSTKGYTF. CDR3 bases: TGTGCCAGCAGCACGAAGGGCTACACCTTC.

This clonotype has only a few counts. Found in a library prepared for alpha chains, this beta chain is an off-target read, and its abundance has little meaning. V usage is TRBV7-9 and J usage is TRBJ2-1; tentative D call: TRBD1 (5 bases). CDR1 is SEHNR, CDR2 FQNEAQ, per germline (reference sequence). This CDR3 contains 12 residues. V lost 5 bases to trimming and J lost 7 bases, with 9 bases between them. This chain's CDR3 is CASSPGLNEQFF. For the CDR3, the DNA is TGTGCCAGCAGCCCAGGGTTGAATGAGCAGTTCTTC.

Only a few counts were recorded for this clonotype. Because the library targeted alpha chains, this beta chain is an off-target read whose size means little. The rearrangement links TRBV24-1 to TRBJ2-1; D gene unclear. Trimming stripped 4 bases from V and 11 bases from J, with 11 bases between. The CDR3 is 12 residues long. The germline V gene encodes CDR1 KGHDR and CDR2 SFDVKD. The CDR3 loop reads CATSDPALQQFF. As DNA, the CDR3 is TGTGCCACCAGTGACCCGGCCTTACAGCAGTTCTTC.

Worth noting for this clonotype: This beta chain is a stray read from a library made for alpha chains; its abundance is not meaningful. The chain has TRBV7-2 and TRBJ1-5; D not certain. Between the trimmed V and J ends, which lost 2 bases and 4 bases, there was a span of 6 bases. The germline V gene encodes CDR1 SGHTA and CDR2 FQGNSA. The CDR3 sequence is 13 residues long. In DNA, the CDR3 is TGTGCCAGCAGCTTACTCCATAATCAGCCCCAGCATTTT. Translating gives CASSLLHNQPQHF.

A note on this clonotype: Within a library made for alpha chains, this beta chain is off target, and its count is uninformative. The chain employs TRBV29-1 and TRBJ1-4; 8 bases are shared with TRBD1. The CDR3 loop spans 13 amino acids. Germline V CDR1 and CDR2: SQVTM, ANQGSEA. J lost 9 bases, V lost 7 bases, and 10 bases had no gene match. For the CDR3, the DNA is TGCAGCGCCTTCCAGGGGGCGTCTAAAAAACTGTTTTTT. Translating gives CSAFQGASKKLFF.

Notes on this clonotype: The library was designed around alpha chains, so this beta chain is a stray read whose abundance carries little weight. This chain links TRBV29-1 with TRBJ2-5; tentatively, D is TRBD1 or TRBD2 (5 bases each). The V end lost 3 bases, the J end lost 7 bases, and 15 bases lay between the germline ends. CDR3 length: 13 residues. Germline V CDR1 and CDR2: SQVTM, ANQGSEA. The CDR3 loop is CSVDGEGLATQYF. The CDR3 nucleotides are TGCAGCGTTGACGGAGAGGGGTTGGCGACCCAGTACTTC.

This clonotype was detected a few times. As an off-target read in a library built for alpha chains, this beta chain has a frequency of little significance. The CDR3 reads CASSYGTGDSYTF. Here the CDR3 DNA reads TGTGCCAGCAGTTACGGGACAGGGGATTCCTACACCTTC. The genes are TRBV6-1 and TRBJ1-2, with TRBD1 matching 10 bases. The CDR3 is 13 residues long. Losses at the gene ends were 5 bases for V and 10 bases for J; bases not matched to a gene: 7. Looked up from germline, CDR1 is MNHNS and CDR2 is SASEGT.

On this clonotype: The library was designed around alpha chains, so this beta chain is a stray read whose abundance carries little weight. The rearrangement joins TRBV5-1 to TRBJ2-1; D call uncertain. V was shortened by 0 bases and J by 5 bases, with 9 bases between the two germline ends. Germline CDR1 reads SGHRS; CDR2 reads YFSETQ. There are 14 residues in the CDR3. The CDR3: CASSLVVTNNEQFF. CDR3 coding DNA: TGCGCCAGCAGCTTGGTTGTGACCAACAATGAGCAGTTCTTC.

In regard to this clonotype: This beta chain is a stray read from a library made for alpha chains; its abundance is not meaningful. The chain employs TRBV29-1 and TRBJ1-2; 12 nucleotides line up with TRBD1. This CDR3 spans 14 amino acids. Looked up from germline, CDR1 is SQVTM and CDR2 is ANQGSEA. Trimming removed 5 bases from V and 6 bases from J; junction bases left unmatched: 7. The CDR3 sequence: CSVPGQGAQHGYTF. CDR3 DNA: TGCAGCGTTCCGGGACAGGGGGCGCAGCATGGCTACACCTTC.

There are a few counts of this clonotype. This beta chain is an off-target read within a library intended for alpha chains, so its frequency means little. The gene calls are TRBV2 and TRBJ1-4; no clear D. This CDR3 has 13 residues. Trimming removed 8 bases at V and 2 bases at J, with 9 bases between. Germline-derived CDR1 and CDR2 are SNHLY and FYNNEI. The CDR3 loop is CASQKGTNEKLFF. As DNA, the CDR3 is TGTGCCAGCCAGAAGGGTACTAATGAAAAACTGTTTTTT.

Turning to this clonotype: This beta chain appears as a stray read in a library generated for alpha chains; its size is not informative. The chain recombines TRBV3-1 with TRBJ2-7; D is possibly TRBD2 (5 bases). The CDR3 runs 14 residues. V was trimmed by 0 bases and J by 3 bases, leaving 9 bases between them. CDR1 is LGHDT, CDR2 YNNKEL, per germline (reference sequence). The chain's CDR3 is CASSQDELGYEQYF. In nucleotides, the CDR3 is TGTGCCAGCAGCCAAGACGAACTAGGCTACGAGCAGTACTTC.

The sample holds a few counts of this clonotype. This beta chain is a stray sequence in a library constructed for alpha chains; its clone size is not meaningful. The chain recombines TRBV19 with TRBJ2-7; TRBD1 matches 7 bases. V lost 4 bases to trimming and J lost 2 bases; unmatched junction nucleotides: 2. Germline V gives CDR1 LNHDA, CDR2 SQIVND (reference sequence). CDR3 length: 13 amino acids. The CDR3 protein is CASSNTGAYEQYF. In nucleotides, the CDR3 is TGTGCCAGTAGTAATACAGGGGCCTACGAGCAGTACTTC.

This clonotype counts as hyperexpanded. This beta chain is a stray sequence in a library constructed for alpha chains; its clone size is not meaningful. J is TRBJ2-3 and V is TRBV18; no definite D call. CDR1 and CDR2 from the germline V gene are KGHSH and LQKENI. The CDR3 runs 11 residues. The germline V and J ends were trimmed by 6 bases and 5 bases, with 6 bases remaining between them. The CDR3 DNA reads TGTGCCAGCTCCCCAAGAGATACGCAGTATTTT. It codes for CASSPRDTQYF.

By share, this clonotype ranks as hyperexpanded. This beta chain turned up in a library designed for alpha chains; as an off-target read, its abundance says little. This chain joins TRBV7-9 and TRBJ1-1; D is unclear. The CDR3 length is 13 residues. The germline V gene has CDR1 SEHNR and CDR2 FQNEAQ (reference sequence). The V end lost 4 bases, the J end lost 11 bases, and 17 bases lay between the germline ends. The CDR3 coding sequence is TGTGCCAGCAGCTCCCTCCTTAGTGAGGAGGCTTTCTTT. Its translation: CASSSLLSEEAFF.

As concerns this clonotype: A library prepared for alpha chains yielded this beta chain as an off-target read; its size is of little meaning. The genes are TRBV7-9 and TRBJ2-4; D perhaps matches TRBD1 (6 bases). This CDR3 contains 12 residues. Germline values: CDR1 SEHNR, CDR2 FQNEAQ (reference sequence). Trimming stripped 1 base from V and 9 bases from J, with 7 bases between. CDR3 bases: TGTGCCAGCAGCTTAGTAGGGGGCATTCAGTACTTC. Protein sequence: CASSLVGGIQYF.

This clonotype was seen a few times. This beta chain slipped into a library made for alpha chains as a stray read, so its size is not meaningful. The chain joins TRBV7-2 to TRBJ2-7, with D unresolved. The CDR3 runs 11 residues. Trimming shortened V by 5 bases and J by 1 base, and 3 bases separated the two germline ends. Germline CDR1 SGHTA, CDR2 FQGNSA. In DNA form, the CDR3 reads TGTGCCAGCAGCCTATCCTACGAGCAGTACTTC. As protein: CASSLSYEQYF.